The T cell receptor (beta chain) described here comes from a study of T-cell reconstitution after alpha-beta-depleted transplantation in children. Notes on the study in general: Two months or so post-transplant, alpha-beta T cells reportedly derived from several hundred expanded graft clones. The high TCRbeta diversity at day 60 in some patients came from surviving recipient T cells and thymic progenitors. Diversity and T-cell counts at one year after transplant derived mostly from new T cells.

V was clipped by 4 bases and J by 3 bases, with 6 bases between them. The V gene's germline CDR1 is SQVTM and CDR2 ANQGSEA. This CDR3 has 12 amino acids. TCRbeta library preparation incorporated unique molecular identifiers. TCRdb analysed the PCR reads with MiXCR anew, one entry per CDR3 protein. Of roughly 500,000 distinct CDR3 sequences detected, 10% appear once; the ten largest clones hold 2% to 2.5%. In its sample, this clonotype was seen many times. What it recognizes is unknown. Here the sequenced sample was PBMCs, taken before TCRalphabeta/CD19-depleted stem cell transplant. The chain couples TRBV29-1 to TRBJ2-2, with no clear D. The sequence was collected from a child aged 2 to 10 with inherited bone marrow failure, due to receive a stem cell transplant. The CDR3 reads CSVVVYTGELFF. CDR3 coding DNA: TGCAGCGTTGTAGTCTACACCGGGGAGCTGTTTTTT.